What follows is one T cell receptor beta chain and its context. Profiling relied on immunoSEQ multiplex PCR, and the TCRdb table lists in-frame clones only, not all of them. The sample records 60,000 to 90,000 clones, approximately 90% being singletons. These data belong to a study of T cell changes during pregnancy in multiple sclerosis. Germline CDR1 SEHNR, CDR2 FQNEAQ (reference sequence). CDR3 size: 14 residues. J was trimmed by 6 bases and V by 5 bases; bases with no gene match: 8. The sequence came from a female donor in good health, enrolled as a control in a pregnancy study. Source: peripheral blood, taken in the first trimester of pregnancy. V gene TRBV7-9 combines with J gene TRBJ2-7; 9 bases agree with TRBD1. The CDR3 protein is CASSKTGTGLEQYF. CDR3 in DNA: TGTGCCAGCAGCAAAACCGGGACAGGGCTCGAGCAGTACTTC.